The TCR beta chain described here comes from a study of T cells in Graves' hyperthyroidism and ophthalmopathy (dated by TCRdb to the late 2010s). The study in broad terms: Peripheral blood samples were taken at the time of initial diagnosis, prior to any treatment. TCR V-J signatures able to tell the groups apart were searched for in a discovery cohort of 95 to 100 patients, of whom more than 40 had Graves' ophthalmopathy and under 65 had stable Graves' hyperthyroidism. Whether ophthalmopathy could be predicted prospectively was tested in an independent validation cohort made up of under 20 hyperthyroidism patients plus 17 patients who later progressed to ophthalmopathy. The 100 discovery patients were divided at random into training and test sets in a 7:3 ratio. In more than 5 Graves' hyperthyroidism patients, the study also compared T-cell repertoires from thyroid tissue with T-cell repertoires from blood. After sampling, hyperthyroidism patients received methimazole starting at 30 mg daily, and ophthalmopathy patients received high-dose intravenous methylprednisolone. TCR Vbeta CDR3 sequencing of roughly 140 peripheral blood samples (under 45 ophthalmopathy, some 75 hyperthyroidism and roughly 17 progressor patients) is reported in the paper.

The CDR3 runs 15 amino acids, cysteine and phenylalanine included. The retained sequence is limited to the CDR3, 45 bases, with the frame set at the first base. Trimmed from V: 6 bases; trimmed from J: 3 bases; junction bases lacking a gene match: 8. CDR1 and CDR2 (LGHDT, YNNKEL) derive from the germline V gene (reference sequence). This clonotype has at least ten counts. Its recognized antigen is unknown. It has no much larger one-base neighbor in the sample; base qualities were not kept. Amplification of TCR beta CDR3 regions was carried out from RNA transcripts. A first-round RT-PCR of the TCR CDR3 used the HTBI primer set with the Qiagen OneStep RT-PCR kit. Libraries were constructed in a second round of multiplex PCR, after which size selection and purification were performed. Libraries were sequenced paired-end with 100 bp reads on an Illumina HiSeq2000. The paper's data handling went like this. SOAPnuke was used to process the raw data, throwing out any read that contained adapters or uncalled bases, had a mean Phred below 15, or lacked an exact constant-primer or identifier match. COPE v1.2.5 was used to merge the high-quality paired reads, and each unique nucleotide sequence was defined as a clonotype. MiTCR v1.1 was used to align the clonotypes against IMGT TRBV, TRBD and TRBJ reference segments. The analysis was restricted to V-J combinations with a frequency above 0.0001, which together covered roughly 99% of the repertoires. A TCS score was defined as the ratio between F50 (clonal expansion) and ExV (chaos), using BLOSUM62-based TCRdist between CDR3 peptides within each V-J. Welch's t-statistics and random forest reduced around 510 V-J features to 10 to 15, which were used in a naive Bayes classifier (R e1071). TCRdb reworked the public reads: Q25 trimming with fastp, MiXCR clone assembly, productive beta chains retained. Each CDR3 protein appears once, grouped with its most common genes and DNA. The V and J calls come from TCRdb's annotation, not from the publication. Here the sample has about 290,000 distinct CDR3 sequences; roughly 17% occur a single time. The ten largest clones represent 33% of the sample.

General findings and caveats noted by the study authors: In validation, progression to ophthalmopathy was predicted by the model with roughly 71% sensitivity and roughly 76% specificity, a median of approximately 6.5 months before onset. A 13 V-J signature model separated ophthalmopathy from stable hyperthyroidism, with around 88% sensitivity and 81% to 82% specificity in cross-validation and 80%/75% in testing. Blood samples also contained most of the expanded thyroid clonotypes (frequency above 0.001), which suggests that blood repertoires may reflect thyroid immune responses. Sample size was not statistically predetermined, and blinding of investigators to group allocation was not performed.

Graves' hyperthyroidism was defined as stable when no progression to ophthalmopathy occurred over 18 months of follow-up. Hyperthyroidism patients were newly diagnosed, with disease duration under 2 months, and aged 18 to 65 years. Patients with uncontrolled infections, other autoimmune diseases, pregnancy or lactation were excluded. Diagnoses relied on clinical symptoms, serum thyroxine and TRAb, thyroid ultrasound and orbital computed tomography. PBMCs were isolated from more than 9 ml of fresh peripheral blood by Ficoll-Paque density gradient centrifugation. Total RNA was extracted using Trizol reagent, and RNA quality was assessed on an Agilent 2100 Bioanalyzer.

The source is a young man with Graves' hyperthyroidism. The chain joins TRBV3-1 to TRBJ2-7, with TRBD2 identical over 10 junction bases. Sequenced: blood. The DNA reads as follows: TGTGCCAGCAGGAGTAGCGGGAGGAATAGCTACGAGCAGTACTTC. Translation gives CASRSSGRNSYEQYF.